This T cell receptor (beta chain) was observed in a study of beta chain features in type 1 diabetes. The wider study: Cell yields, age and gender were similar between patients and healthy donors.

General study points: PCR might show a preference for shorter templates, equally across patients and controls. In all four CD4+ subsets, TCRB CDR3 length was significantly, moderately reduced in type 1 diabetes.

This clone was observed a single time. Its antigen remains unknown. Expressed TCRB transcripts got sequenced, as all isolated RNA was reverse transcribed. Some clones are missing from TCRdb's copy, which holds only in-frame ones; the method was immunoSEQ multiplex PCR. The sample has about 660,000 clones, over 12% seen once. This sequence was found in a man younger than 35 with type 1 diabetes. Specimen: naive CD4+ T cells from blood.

The DNA for the CDR3 is TGCGCCAGCAGCTTGTCAGGGGTAGATACGCAGTATTTT. It translates to CASSLSGVDTQYF. The genes are TRBV5-1 and TRBJ2-3; maybe TRBD1 (6 bases). There are 13 residues in the CDR3. V lost 1 base to trimming and J lost 5 bases, with 8 bases between them. Germline-derived CDR1 and CDR2 are SGHRS and YFSETQ.